The sequence of this TCR beta chain was determined in a study of T cells after yellow fever vaccination. Study overall: Preparation of the low-cell-number fractions used SMART-Seq v4 Ultra Low Input.

TCRdb called the 5' RACE reads again in MiXCR, with one record for every CDR3 protein. Of under 550,000 distinct CDR3 sequences detected, around a fifth appear once; the ten largest clones hold about 15%. This clonotype was counted a few times. Antigen: not known. Study-wide results and caveats: Researchers report a weaker secondary response that nonetheless peaked faster, day 5 versus 15. Once the booster was given, most primary-vaccination clones reappeared, at about 95% for CD4 and over 75% for CD8. Abundant clonotypes (contaminants from the bulk population) could be present in FACS-sorted repertoires.

The CDR3 is 13 amino acids. With V trimmed by 6 bases and J by 2 bases, 4 bases remained unmatched. Germline CDR1 DFQATT, CDR2 SNEGSKA (reference sequence). The specimen comprised PBMCs, sampled around 3 weeks after the first yellow fever vaccination. The clonotype originates from a man between 18 and 35 years old who received the YFV17D yellow fever vaccine. V usage is TRBV20-1 and J usage is TRBJ2-7; 10 nucleotides agree with TRBD2. For the CDR3, the DNA is TGCAGTGCAAGCGGGACTAGCGCCTACGAGCAGTACTTC. It encodes CSASGTSAYEQYF.